Listed below are T cell receptor beta chains from one sample, sequenced in a study of shared clonotypes between healthy human individuals. Measured with immunoSEQ multiplex PCR; TCRdb has only the in-frame clones, and not every one. Of roughly 590,000 clones in the sample, over 95% are singletons; the top ten hold 0.11%. Sequencing was carried out using naive CD8+ T cells sorted from blood. The receptor set was obtained from a woman younger than 45 in good health. The CDR3 runs from the conserved cysteine through the conserved F or W. The order of the fields is V gene, clone size, J gene, D gene, CDR3 DNA, CDR3 protein. The D gene is left open where the match is weak. Size tells how often a clone was seen (once, few, many) or the class of an expanded clone, and some rows leave it out.

>TRBV28|-|TRBJ2-3|-
TGTGCCAGCAGTGCCACCCAGGTCCCTCACATTGTCCGCACAGATACGCAGTATTTT
CASSATQVPHIVRTDTQYF
>TRBV13|-|TRBJ1-5|-
TGTGCCAGCAGCCGCAGGGGTAGGGATCAGCCCCAGCATTTT
CASSRRGRDQPQHF
>TRBV6-1|-|TRBJ1-1|-
TGTGCCAGCACCCCCCCTGAGGGCCGGAACACTGAAGCTTTCTTT
CASTPPEGRNTEAFF
>TRBV28|-|TRBJ1-5|TRBD1
TGTGCCAGCAGTTTAGGGGGACAGGGTTATCAGCCCCAGCATTTT
CASSLGGQGYQPQHF
>TRBV7-6|once|TRBJ2-7|-
TGTGCCAGCAGCTTAGAACCCTCGGAGGTTCCCAGATACGAGCAGTACTTC
CASSLEPSEVPRYEQYF
>TRBV7-2|-|TRBJ2-2|TRBD2
TGTGCCAGCAGCTTAGTCGGAGCGGGAGGGACCGGGGAGCTGTTTTTT
CASSLVGAGGTGELFF
>TRBV30|-|TRBJ2-7|-
TGTGCCTGGAGTGTTCTCCCCTTTAGGTCCGAGCAGTACTTC
CAWSVLPFRSEQYF
>TRBV5-6|-|TRBJ1-4|TRBD1
TGTGCCAGCAGCTTGGGGACAGGGAACGAAAAACTGTTTTTT
CASSLGTGNEKLFF
>TRBV15|-|TRBJ1-2|-
TGTGCCACCAGCAGGGACGAGTCAGGGTTCGCTGGCTACACCTTC
CATSRDESGFAGYTF
>TRBV6-5|-|TRBJ2-7|-
TGTGCCAGCAGTTACTCGAATCCAACCTACGAGCAGTACTTC
CASSYSNPTYEQYF
>TRBV9|-|TRBJ2-1|TRBD2
TGTGCCAGCAGCCCAGGCGGCGGGAGTTTCTACAATGAGCAGTTCTTC
CASSPGGGSFYNEQFF
>TRBV9|-|TRBJ2-7|-
TGTGCCAGCAGCGAAGGGGGGTCCTCCTACGAGCAGTACTTC
CASSEGGSSYEQYF
>TRBV27|-|TRBJ2-7|TRBD2
TGTGCCAGCAGTTTAACCGCGGGAGGGCCGGGCGAGCAGTACTTC
CASSLTAGGPGEQYF
>TRBV7-9|-|TRBJ2-3|-
TGTGCCAGCAGCTTCCCGGGACTCCTTCTCACAGATACGCAGTATTTT
CASSFPGLLLTDTQYF
>TRBV7-6|once|TRBJ2-7|-
TGTGCCAGCAGCGGGAGCGCCTACGAGCAGTACTTC
CASSGSAYEQYF
>TRBV27|-|TRBJ2-7|TRBD2
TGTGCCAGCACCTTAACGGCTAGCGGGAGGTACGAGCAGTACTTC
CASTLTASGRYEQYF
>TRBV11-2|-|TRBJ2-1|TRBD2
TGTGCCAGCAGCTTACGGCCCACTAGCGGGAGGTCAGGGGTCAATGAGCAGTTCTTC
CASSLRPTSGRSGVNEQFF
>TRBV13|-|TRBJ2-5|-
TGTGCCAGCACCACCCAAGGGGGTGGGGAGACCCAGTACTTC
CASTTQGGGETQYF
>TRBV7-9|-|TRBJ2-7|TRBD2
TGTGCCAGCAGCCAGGGAGGGGTACCCTACGAGCAGTACTTC
CASSQGGVPYEQYF
>TRBV9|-|TRBJ1-6|-
TGTGCCAGCAGCGTAGGGGGTAGTAGCCTCCACTTT
CASSVGGSSLHF